This TCR beta chain was found in a study of blood T cell repertoires in COVID-19. Study-level information: T cells, B-cell-depleted T cells, or PBMCs provided the cDNA or gDNA that served as material.

As processed by the authors: Amplifying reference gene primers gave estimates of nucleated cell counts. Here immunoSEQ multiplex PCR was the method, and the copy in TCRdb shows in-frame clones only, minus some. D and trimming were read from the DNA, whereas the V and J calls and clone size are those reported in that table. The sample consists of 70,000 or so clones, approximately 90% of them appearing once. The CDR3 spans 12 residues. Germline lookup yields CDR1 ENHRY and CDR2 SYGVKD. The V and J ends lost 5 bases and 6 bases respectively, with 9 bases between them. The genes are TRBV10-3 and TRBJ2-3, with D perhaps TRBD2 (6 bases). The sequence was obtained from a man aged 30 to 45 with acute or convalescent COVID-19. Sequenced sample: peripheral blood. CDR3 region: CAISRRVDTQYF. CDR3 nucleotides: TGTGCCATCAGTCGGAGGGTGGATACGCAGTATTTT.